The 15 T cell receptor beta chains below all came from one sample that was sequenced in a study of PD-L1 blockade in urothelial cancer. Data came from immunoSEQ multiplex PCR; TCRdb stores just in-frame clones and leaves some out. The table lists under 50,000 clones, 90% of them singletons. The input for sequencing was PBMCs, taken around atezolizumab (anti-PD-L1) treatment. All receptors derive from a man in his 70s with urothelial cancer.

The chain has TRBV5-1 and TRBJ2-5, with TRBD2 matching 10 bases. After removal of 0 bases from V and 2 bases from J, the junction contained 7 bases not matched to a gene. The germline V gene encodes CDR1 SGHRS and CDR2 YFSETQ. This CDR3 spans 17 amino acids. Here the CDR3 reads CASSLAGRTSGQETQYF. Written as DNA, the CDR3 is TGCGCCAGCAGCTTGGCGGGGCGGACTAGCGGACAAGAGACCCAGTACTTC.

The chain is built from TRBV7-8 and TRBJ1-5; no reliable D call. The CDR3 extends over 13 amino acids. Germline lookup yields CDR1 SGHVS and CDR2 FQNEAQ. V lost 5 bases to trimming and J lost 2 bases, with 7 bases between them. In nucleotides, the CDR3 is TGTGCCAGCAGCCCCCTTGGCAATCAGCCCCAGCATTTT. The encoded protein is CASSPLGNQPQHF.

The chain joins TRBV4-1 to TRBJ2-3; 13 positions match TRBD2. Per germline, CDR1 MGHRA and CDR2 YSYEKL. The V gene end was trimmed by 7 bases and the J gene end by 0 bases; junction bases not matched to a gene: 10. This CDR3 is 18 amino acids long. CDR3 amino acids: CASTLGTSGVLSTDTQYF. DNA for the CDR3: TGCGCCAGCACTCTTGGGACTAGCGGGGTTCTTAGCACAGATACGCAGTATTTT.

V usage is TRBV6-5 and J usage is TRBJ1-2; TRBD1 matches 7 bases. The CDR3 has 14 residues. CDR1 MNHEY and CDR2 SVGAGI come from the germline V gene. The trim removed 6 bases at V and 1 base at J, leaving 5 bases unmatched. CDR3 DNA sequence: TGTGCCAGCAGGCCCGGGACAGATAACTATGGCTACACCTTC. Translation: CASRPGTDNYGYTF.

The CDR3 reads CASRAEGGRQASGANVLTF. CDR3 DNA: TGTGCCAGCAGGGCCGAAGGGGGACGCCAGGCCTCTGGGGCCAACGTCCTGACTTTC. V is TRBV7-9 and J is TRBJ2-6; D might be TRBD1 (6 bases). This CDR3 spans 19 amino acids. CDR1 and CDR2 (germline): SEHNR, FQNEAQ (reference sequence). Trimming shortened V by 6 bases and J by 0 bases, and 21 bases separated the two germline ends.

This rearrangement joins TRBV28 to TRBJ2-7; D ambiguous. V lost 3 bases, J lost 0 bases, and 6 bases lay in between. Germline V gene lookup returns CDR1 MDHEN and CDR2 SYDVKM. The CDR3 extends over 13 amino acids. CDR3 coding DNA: TGTGCCAGCAGTTTGACTCTCTCCTACGAGCAGTACTTC. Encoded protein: CASSLTLSYEQYF.

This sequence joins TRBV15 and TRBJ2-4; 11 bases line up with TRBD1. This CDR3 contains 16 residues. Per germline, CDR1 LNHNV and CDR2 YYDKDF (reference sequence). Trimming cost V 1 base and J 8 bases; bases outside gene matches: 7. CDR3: CATSRGRTGGLDIQYF. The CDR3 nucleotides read TGTGCCACCAGCAGAGGCAGGACAGGGGGCCTGGACATTCAGTACTTC. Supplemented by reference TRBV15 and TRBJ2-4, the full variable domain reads DAMVIQNPRYQVTQFGKPVTLSCSQTLNHNVMYWYQQKSSQAPKLLFHYYDKDFNNEADTPDNFQSRRPNTSFCFLDIRSPGLGDTAMYLCATSRGRTGGLDIQYFGAGTRLSVL.

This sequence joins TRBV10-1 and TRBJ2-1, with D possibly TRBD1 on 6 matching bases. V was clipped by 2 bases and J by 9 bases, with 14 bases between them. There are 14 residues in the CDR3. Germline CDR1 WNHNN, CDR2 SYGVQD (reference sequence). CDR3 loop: CASSEGRGRGEQFF. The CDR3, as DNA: TGCGCCAGCAGTGAGGGCAGGGGAAGGGGTGAGCAGTTCTTC.

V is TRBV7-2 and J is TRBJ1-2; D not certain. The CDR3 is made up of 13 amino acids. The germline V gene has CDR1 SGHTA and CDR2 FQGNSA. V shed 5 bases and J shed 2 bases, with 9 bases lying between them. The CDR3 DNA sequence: TGTGCCAGCAGCCGCGGCCGGAACTATGGCTACACCTTC. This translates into CASSRGRNYGYTF.

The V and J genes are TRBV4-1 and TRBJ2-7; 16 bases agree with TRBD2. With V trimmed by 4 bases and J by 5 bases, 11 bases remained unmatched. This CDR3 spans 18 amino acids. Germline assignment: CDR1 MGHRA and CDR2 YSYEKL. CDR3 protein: CASSRGLAGGISRNEQYF. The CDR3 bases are TGCGCCAGCAGCCGGGGACTAGCGGGAGGGATAAGCCGGAACGAGCAGTACTTC.

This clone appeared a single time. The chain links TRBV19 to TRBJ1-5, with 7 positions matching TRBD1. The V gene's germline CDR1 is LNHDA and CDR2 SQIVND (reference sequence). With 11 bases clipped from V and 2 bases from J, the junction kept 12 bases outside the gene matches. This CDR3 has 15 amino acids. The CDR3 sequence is CASAGGLRRNQPQHF. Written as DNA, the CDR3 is TGTGCCTCAGCAGGGGGGCTTAGGCGCAATCAGCCCCAGCATTTT.

CDR3 region: CASSPRQGDGYTF. The CDR3 bases are TGTGCCAGCTCACCACGGCAGGGTGATGGCTACACCTTC. The chain has TRBV18 and TRBJ1-2; TRBD1 might be the D (5 bases). Trimming took off 1 base at V and 6 bases at J, with 9 bases between the two ends. Germline CDR1 is KGHSH and CDR2 is LQKENI. The CDR3 sequence is 13 residues long. Variable domain in full (rest from reference TRBV18 and TRBJ1-2): NAGVMQNPRHLVRRRGQEARLRCSPMKGHSHVYWYRQLPEEGLKFMVYLQKENIIDESGMPKERFSAEFPKEGPSILRIQQVVRGDSAAYFCASSPRQGDGYTFGSGTRLTVV.

CDR3 residues: CASSPGGLATAGELFF. The CDR3, as DNA: TGTGCCAGCAGTCCAGGGGGGCTAGCGACGGCCGGGGAGCTGTTTTTT. The J gene is TRBJ2-2, the V gene TRBV28, with D perhaps matching TRBD1 (7 bases). The ends were cut back, 5 bases at V and 6 bases at J, with 19 bases in the middle. The CDR3 contains 16 residues. Per the germline V gene, CDR1 is MDHEN and CDR2 is SYDVKM.

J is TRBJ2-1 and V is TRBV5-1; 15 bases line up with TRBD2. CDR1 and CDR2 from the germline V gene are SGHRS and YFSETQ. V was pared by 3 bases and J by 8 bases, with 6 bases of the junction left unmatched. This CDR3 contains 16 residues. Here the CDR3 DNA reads TGCGCCAGCAGCTGGGGACTAGCGGGAGGAAGCGATGAGCAGTTCTTC. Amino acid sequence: CASSWGLAGGSDEQFF. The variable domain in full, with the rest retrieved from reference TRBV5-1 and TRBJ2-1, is KAGVTQTPRYLIKTRGQQVTLSCSPISGHRSVSWYQQTPGQGLQFLFEYFSETQRNKGNFPGRFSGRQFSNSRSEMNVSTLELGDSALYLCASSWGLAGGSDEQFFGPGTRLTVL.

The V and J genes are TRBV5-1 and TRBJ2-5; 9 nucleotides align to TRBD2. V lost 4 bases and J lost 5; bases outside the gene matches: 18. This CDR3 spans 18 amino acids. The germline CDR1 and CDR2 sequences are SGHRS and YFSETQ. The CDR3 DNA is TGCGCCAGCAGCCCCACGGGGCCTAGCGGGACGAACCGGGAGACCCAGTACTTC. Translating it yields CASSPTGPSGTNRETQYF.